This T cell receptor beta chain is drawn from a study of cytomegalovirus exposure and HLA in healthy donors. Study-wide results and limits: CMV serostatus was the only immune exposure information that was available. Other equally common chains were less clonally expanded than HLA-associated TCR beta chains, a later analysis showed. Earlier analysis yielded a pattern in which most TCR beta V segments were productive about 87% or about 30% of the time. Links to common viral pathogens appeared, in a later analysis, for several of the most significant clusters.

The V end was cut by 6 bases, the J end by 2 bases, with 10 bases between. CDR1 is MDHEN, CDR2 SYDVKM, per germline. CDR3 length: 13 residues. Use of 60 Vbeta and 13 Jbeta primers characterized the PCR. Assay used: immunoSEQ multiplex PCR; TCRdb lists only in-frame clones, some missing. In the table there are approximately 180,000 clones, roughly four fifths of which are singletons. About this clone: Its antigen remains unidentified.

V usage is TRBV28 and J usage is TRBJ1-2; weak D call: TRBD1 (6 bases). The receptor was isolated from a woman under 30 in good health and CMV-seropositive. Sequencing input: PBMCs. The CDR3 bases are TGTGCCAGCAGGATTGACAGGAACTATGGCTACACCTTC. It translates to CASRIDRNYGYTF.